Here is one T cell receptor beta chain with its context. These data belong to a study of PD-1 blockade in mismatch repair-deficient tumors. TCR sequencing covered a few patients who responded to pembrolizumab. Measured with immunoSEQ multiplex PCR; TCRdb has only the in-frame clones, and not every one. The sample consists of about 79,000 clones, roughly 80% of them appearing once. The V end was cut by 0 bases, the J end by 8 bases, with 10 bases between. CDR1 and CDR2 (germline): SGHAT, FQNNGV. The CDR3 consists of 13 residues. The source of this sequence is an adult with mismatch repair-deficient cancer. Sequenced here: peripheral blood, sampled 44 weeks after starting pembrolizumab. The chain couples TRBV11-2 to TRBJ1-2; no definite D call. The CDR3 region is CASSLEQPRGYTF. The CDR3 nucleotides are TGTGCCAGCAGCTTAGAACAGCCTAGGGGCTACACCTTC.